Shown below are 27 T cell receptor beta chains from a single sample sequenced in a study of quantifying T cell responses using KT2 cells. As for the study in general: Reverse transcription used primers in the TCR alpha and beta constant regions.

A single-stranded UMI oligo with SP2 sequence was ligated to cDNA 3' ends. First-round PCR used roughly 4 cycles and beta primers RC1.1 and RC1.2 covering TRBC1 and TRBC2. MiXCR, run by TCRdb on the UMI-ligation and nested PCR reads, gives a single entry per CDR3 protein. The repertoire holds 40,000 to 50,000 distinct CDR3 sequences, over 15% seen once, with 40% to 45% in the top ten. Sequenced input: PBMCs spiked with cells of the T cell clone KT2. The source of these receptors is a human donor.

This clonotype came up many times. The chain carries TRBV12-3 or TRBV12-4 and TRBJ2-5; 11 nucleotides align to TRBD2. V lost 3 bases, J lost 4 bases, and 7 bases stayed unmatched. The CDR3 length is 16 residues. The CDR3 DNA follows: TGTGCCAGCAGTTTTCGCACTAGCGGGAGACGAGAGACCCAGTACTTC. It codes for CASSFRTSGRRETQYF.

This clonotype has only a few counts. The genes are TRBV29-1 and TRBJ2-5; 7 bases are shared with TRBD1. Trimming removed 4 bases from V and 5 bases from J; junction bases left unmatched: 10. Germline V gene sequence: CDR1 SQVTM, CDR2 ANQGSEA. The CDR3 is 14 residues long. CDR3 DNA sequence: TGCAGCGTTGCTGCAGGGGGATCGGGGGAGACCCAGTACTTC. It codes for CSVAAGGSGETQYF.

The chain has TRBV6-1 and TRBJ1-2; the match to TRBD1 covers 7 bases. The CDR3 totals 14 residues. The germline V gene has CDR1 MNHNS and CDR2 SASEGT. Germline trimming cut 6 bases from V and 2 bases from J; bases unmatched to any gene: 6. The CDR3 region is CASSPGQINYGYTF. CDR3 nucleotide sequence: TGTGCCAGCAGCCCGGGACAGATAAACTATGGCTACACCTTC.

V is TRBV4-1 and J is TRBJ1-1; weak D call: TRBD1 (5 bases). Trimming stripped 3 bases from V and 4 bases from J, with 21 bases between. The CDR3 sequence is 17 residues long. Germline CDR1 and CDR2: MGHRA and YSYEKL. Here the CDR3 reads CASSQVLYLQGRTEAFF. The DNA for the CDR3 is TGCGCCAGCAGCCAGGTCCTTTATCTTCAGGGACGCACTGAAGCTTTCTTT.

V and J are TRBV29-1 and TRBJ1-1; 8 positions agree with TRBD1. Germline CDR1 is SQVTM and CDR2 is ANQGSEA. The CDR3 length is 13 residues. V was clipped by 8 bases and J by 4 bases; unmatched bases: 9. CDR3 sequence: CSTGQGLGTEAFF. CDR3 DNA: TGCAGCACCGGACAGGGCTTGGGCACTGAAGCTTTCTTT.

The chain couples TRBV11-2 to TRBJ1-1; 8 nucleotides align to TRBD1. V lost 4 bases and J lost 3; bases outside the gene matches: 10. This CDR3 comprises 16 residues. Germline V gene data show CDR1 as SGHAT and CDR2 as FQNNGV. CDR3 coding DNA: TGTGCCAGCAGCTCCTGGACAGGGAGAGGGGACACTGAAGCTTTCTTT. It encodes CASSSWTGRGDTEAFF. Full variable domain (missing parts from reference TRBV11-2 and TRBJ1-1): EAGVAQSPRYKIIEKRQSVAFWCNPISGHATLYWYQQILGQGPKLLIQFQNNGVVDDSQLPKDRFSAERLKGVDSTLKIQPAKLEDSAVYLCASSSWTGRGDTEAFFGQGTRLTVV.

This clonotype turned up a few times. The chain employs TRBV10-3 and TRBJ2-3, with 12 bases matching TRBD2. Germline loops: CDR1 ENHRY, CDR2 SYGVKD. Unmatched junction bases numbered 6, after V lost 0 bases and J lost 8 bases. The CDR3 covers 16 residues. The CDR3 region is CAISESGLAGLGTQYF. The CDR3 bases are TGTGCCATCAGTGAGTCTGGACTAGCGGGATTAGGTACGCAGTATTTT.

Only a few counts were recorded for this clonotype. V gene TRBV18 combines with J gene TRBJ1-1; D is undetermined. CDR1 is KGHSH, CDR2 LQKENI, per germline. V lost 2 bases and J lost 1, with 2 bases in between. The CDR3 has 12 residues. CDR3 nucleotides: TGTGCCAGCTCACCAAGGAACACTGAAGCTTTCTTT. This gives the protein CASSPRNTEAFF.

CDR3 nucleotide sequence: TGTGCCAGCACCGACAGGGGGCTGGGCAATCAGCCCCAGCATTTT. Protein product: CASTDRGLGNQPQHF. The chain recombines TRBV12-3 or TRBV12-4 with TRBJ1-5, with TRBD1 matching 10 bases. V shed 7 bases, J shed 2 bases, and the junction held 5 bases outside the gene matches. This CDR3 spans 15 amino acids.

This clonotype turned up a few times. The rearrangement joins TRBV11-2 to TRBJ2-7, with no clear D. CDR1 SGHAT and CDR2 FQNNGV come from the germline V gene. The CDR3 extends over 15 amino acids. V was trimmed by 2 bases and J by 0 bases, leaving 11 bases between them. The CDR3 DNA reads TGTGCCAGCAGCTTAATAGGGCTTAGCTCCTACGAGCAGTACTTC. Amino acids: CASSLIGLSSYEQYF. The whole variable domain, filled in from reference TRBV11-2 and TRBJ2-7, reads EAGVAQSPRYKIIEKRQSVAFWCNPISGHATLYWYQQILGQGPKLLIQFQNNGVVDDSQLPKDRFSAERLKGVDSTLKIQPAKLEDSAVYLCASSLIGLSSYEQYFGPGTRLTVT.

This clonotype showed up just a few times. V usage is TRBV7-8 and J usage is TRBJ1-1; D is possibly TRBD1 (5 bases). The CDR3 is 15 amino acids. Per the germline V gene, CDR1 is SGHVS and CDR2 is FQNEAQ. The V and J ends lost 2 bases and 1 base respectively, with 11 bases between them. CDR3 in amino acids: CASSLRGEGNTEAFF. The CDR3, as DNA: TGTGCCAGCAGCTTACGGGGGGAGGGGAACACTGAAGCTTTCTTT.

This clonotype has a handful of counts. The chain uses TRBV7-2 and TRBJ2-3; D unclear. The germline V and J ends were trimmed by 0 bases and 6 bases, with 10 bases remaining between them. Germline V lookup: CDR1 SGHTA, CDR2 FQGNSA. The CDR3 covers 14 residues. The CDR3 coding sequence is TGTGCCAGCAGCTTAGCCAAGACGGAGGATACGCAGTATTTT. As protein: CASSLAKTEDTQYF.

The table lists this clonotype with a few counts. The J gene is TRBJ2-2, the V gene TRBV12-3 or TRBV12-4; the match to TRBD1 covers 12 bases. The V segment lost 6 bases and the J segment 8 bases; nucleotides outside the gene matches: 7. The CDR3 is made up of 15 amino acids. CDR3 sequence (DNA): TGTGCCAGCAGGCCGGGACAGGGGGCGTTGGGGGAGCTGTTTTTT. Protein product: CASRPGQGALGELFF.

This clonotype occurred many times. The chain couples TRBV20-1 to TRBJ2-3; 10 bases align to TRBD2. This CDR3 is built from 16 residues. Germline CDR1 is DFQATT and CDR2 is SNEGSKA (reference sequence). Losses at the gene ends were 3 bases for V and 4 bases for J; bases not matched to a gene: 10. The CDR3 DNA reads TGCAGTGCTAGTTCCCCGCTCCTAGCGGGGGCAGATACGCAGTATTTT. Its protein is CSASSPLLAGADTQYF.

The gene calls are TRBV4-2 and TRBJ2-3, with D possibly TRBD2 on 5 matching bases. Germline V gene data show CDR1 as LGHNA and CDR2 as YNFKEQ. This CDR3 has 15 residues. Trimming pared 2 bases from V and 2 bases from J, leaving 11 bases between. The CDR3 protein is CASSQRTWDTDTQYF. CDR3 sequence (DNA): TGTGCCAGCAGCCAAAGGACTTGGGACACAGATACGCAGTATTTT.

The V and J genes are TRBV7-8 and TRBJ2-1; D gene uncertain. CDR1 SGHVS and CDR2 FQNEAQ come from the germline V gene. V was trimmed by 7 bases and J by 7 bases, leaving 11 bases between them. CDR3 length equals 12 residues. DNA for the CDR3: TGTGCCAGCACAGTAGTCCTGAATGAGCAGTTCTTC. This codes for CASTVVLNEQFF.

J is TRBJ2-7 and V is TRBV7-9; no reliable D call. Germline V CDR1 and CDR2: SEHNR, FQNEAQ (reference sequence). The V and J ends lost 2 bases and 2 bases respectively, with 7 bases between them. The CDR3 length is 13 residues. The CDR3 DNA follows: TGTGCCAGCAGCTTATATGAGACCTACGAGCAGTACTTC. Its protein is CASSLYETYEQYF.

This clonotype was counted between two and nine times. The rearrangement links TRBV5-1 to TRBJ1-1; no definite D call. V dropped 4 bases and J dropped 0 bases, with 7 bases sitting between them. The CDR3 runs to 13 residues. CDR1 is SGHRS, CDR2 YFSETQ, per germline. The CDR3 protein is CASSAGVNTEAFF. CDR3 DNA: TGCGCCAGCAGCGCCGGGGTGAACACTGAAGCTTTCTTT.

J is TRBJ2-1 and V is TRBV7-3; D possibly corresponds to TRBD2 (6 bases). V lost 3 bases, J lost 0 bases, and 18 bases lay in between. The CDR3 is 18 residues long. Germline V gene sequence: CDR1 SGHTA, CDR2 FQGTGA. CDR3 in DNA: TGTGCCAGCAGCTTCCCACCTCTGCGGGGACCCTCCTACAATGAGCAGTTCTTC. It encodes CASSFPPLRGPSYNEQFF.

J is TRBJ2-7 and V is TRBV18; D may be TRBD2 (6 bases). Trimming removed 3 bases at V and 0 bases at J, with 15 bases between. In germline, CDR1 is KGHSH, CDR2 LQKENI. CDR3 length: 16 amino acids. The CDR3 DNA follows: TGTGCCAGCTCACCTAGTCGGCGGGGAAGCTCCTACGAGCAGTACTTC. This encodes CASSPSRRGSSYEQYF.

The chain joins TRBV6-2 or TRBV6-3 to TRBJ1-2; no reliable D call. CDR1 and CDR2 from the germline V gene are MNHEY and SVGEGT. The V end lost 6 bases, the J end lost 8 bases, and 22 bases lay between the germline ends. This CDR3 has 15 residues. The CDR3 coding sequence is TGTGCCAGCAGCCATACCTCCAACCCTCGGCGGGGCTACACCTTC. It is translated as CASSHTSNPRRGYTF.

This clonotype turned up a few times. CDR3 amino acids: CASSIAVIRRTGELFF. Written as DNA, the CDR3 is TGTGCCAGCAGCATCGCCGTTATACGACGCACCGGGGAGCTGTTTTTT. The chain recombines TRBV3-1 with TRBJ2-2, with D unresolved. The CDR3 totals 16 residues. The V gene's germline CDR1 is LGHDT and CDR2 YNNKEL (reference sequence). Trimming removed 5 bases from V and 4 bases from J, with 17 bases in between.

The V and J genes are TRBV10-3 and TRBJ2-3, with TRBD2 matching over 7 bases. Trimming at V came to 10 bases and at J to 1 base, leaving 8 bases not matched to a gene. The CDR3 runs 14 residues. Per germline, CDR1 ENHRY and CDR2 SYGVKD. The CDR3: CATRGGRRTDTQYF. In DNA form, the CDR3 reads TGTGCCACCCGCGGCGGGAGACGCACAGATACGCAGTATTTT.

This clonotype was detected only a few times. The chain couples TRBV27 to TRBJ1-5, with a weak D call TRBD1 (5 bases). V gave up 2 bases and J gave up 3 bases, with 17 bases separating them. The length of the CDR3 is 17 residues. Per the germline V gene, CDR1 is MNHEY and CDR2 is SMNVEV (reference sequence). Here the CDR3 reads CASSLIFVSGVNQPQHF. CDR3 DNA: TGTGCCAGCAGTTTAATATTTGTTTCGGGGGTCAATCAGCCCCAGCATTTT.

This clonotype showed up just a few times. V usage is TRBV29-1 and J usage is TRBJ2-1; 13 bases line up with TRBD2. This CDR3 has 16 amino acids. V trimming: 2 bases; J trimming: 8 bases; junction bases outside the gene matches: 9. Germline lookup yields CDR1 SQVTM and CDR2 ANQGSEA. This chain's CDR3 is CSVELGLAGSRDEQFF. CDR3 nucleotides: TGCAGCGTTGAATTGGGACTAGCGGGGTCCAGAGATGAGCAGTTCTTC.

Notes on this clonotype: One junction end disagrees with the germline gene, perhaps due to a read error. The chain employs TRBV6-2 or TRBV6-3 and TRBJ2-1; D is ambiguous. Looked up from germline, CDR1 is MNHEY and CDR2 is SVGEGT. CDR3 length: 14 amino acids. CDR3: CASSYYGTYNVQFF. CDR3 nucleotide sequence: TGTGCCAGCAGTTACTATGGTACCTACAATGTGCAGTTCTTC.

By sample share, this clonotype is medium-sized (0.01 to 0.1%). The chain joins TRBV11-2 to TRBJ2-7; TRBD1 might be the D (6 bases). The CDR3 loop spans 14 amino acids. From germline, CDR1 is SGHAT and CDR2 FQNNGV. Trimming shortened V by 8 bases and J by 2 bases, and 16 bases separated the two germline ends. CDR3 sequence: CASRPLTGPYEQYF. In DNA, the CDR3 is TGTGCCAGCCGTCCCCTGACAGGACCCTACGAGCAGTACTTC.